One T cell receptor beta chain is described in this entry. This record belongs to a study of CD8 T cells in Susac syndrome. An input of about 0.5 to 1 ug of RNA was subjected to reverse transcription using random hexamers. From the immunoSEQ multiplex PCR reads, TCRdb called clonotypes with MiXCR, one entry per CDR3 protein. The sample lists hundreds of thousands of distinct CDR3 sequences; around 85% were seen once. The CDR3 sequence is 18 residues long. Trimming stripped 1 base from V and 3 bases from J, with 22 bases between. Germline CDR1 SGHKS, CDR2 YYEKEE (reference sequence). Sequencing targeted TCR beta in blood CD8+ and CD4+ T cells.

The material sequenced was CD8+ T cells from PBMCs. V gene TRBV5-5 combines with J gene TRBJ1-1; maybe TRBD1 (6 bases). The source of this sequence is a human donor with multiple sclerosis. CDR3 in amino acids: CASSLTGFGLGPYTEAFF. The CDR3 nucleotides are TGTGCCAGCAGCTTGACAGGGTTCGGCCTGGGTCCCTACACTGAAGCTTTCTTT.